The 8 T cell receptor beta chains below were found in one sample sequenced in a study of brain metastases from non-small cell lung cancer. Sequencing was performed with immunoSEQ multiplex PCR; in TCRdb, only in-frame clones are kept and a portion is missing. The sample consists of approximately 6,400 clones, roughly 85% of them appearing once. The sample consisted of primary lung tumor tissue. These receptors were collected from a donor at least 40 years old with non-small cell lung cancer.

The chain joins TRBV11-1 to TRBJ2-3, with 8 bases that match TRBD1. From germline, CDR1 is SGHAT and CDR2 FQDESV (reference sequence). The CDR3 totals 16 residues. V shed 1 base and J 3 bases; nucleotides not matched to a gene: 6. In DNA form, the CDR3 reads TGTGCCAGCAGCTTAGGGACAGGGAGAGGGACAGATACGCAGTATTTT. Its translation: CASSLGTGRGTDTQYF.

J is TRBJ2-7 and V is TRBV28, with a weak D call TRBD2 (6 bases). This CDR3 contains 13 residues. Germline V gene lookup returns CDR1 MDHEN and CDR2 SYDVKM. Trimming took 6 bases from V and 2 from J, leaving 11 bases between them. The CDR3 bases are TGTGCCAGCAGACTGCGGGGCCCCTACGAGCAGTACTTC. It yields the protein CASRLRGPYEQYF.

The rearrangement uses TRBV6-2 or TRBV6-3 and TRBJ1-1; D unclear. V shed 1 base and J shed 5 bases, with 11 bases lying between them. Germline-derived CDR1 and CDR2 are MNHEY and SVGEGT. The CDR3 is 14 amino acids. The DNA for the CDR3 is TGTGCCAGCAGTTACTATAGCGGTTCAACTGAAGCTTTCTTT. It translates to CASSYYSGSTEAFF.

V and J are TRBV6-5 and TRBJ2-7; the D is unclear. The CDR3 has 11 amino acids. CDR1 and CDR2 (germline): MNHEY, SVGAGI. V lost 10 bases, J lost 1 base, and 8 bases lay in between. In DNA, the CDR3 is TGTGCCACCCGTAGGTCCTACGAGCAGTACTTC. Translation gives CATRRSYEQYF.

Only one count was recorded for this clone. The chain has TRBV6-8 and TRBJ1-5; no reliable D call. The CDR3 loop spans 13 amino acids. The ends were cut back, 8 bases at V and 5 bases at J, with 13 bases in the middle. Germline CDR1 is MNHGY and CDR2 is SAAAGT. This chain's CDR3 is CASGPFGDQPQHF. The CDR3 DNA sequence: TGTGCCAGCGGTCCATTCGGGGATCAGCCCCAGCATTTT.

A remark on this clone: A much larger clone lies one base from this, so it may be a read error. The chain uses TRBV7-2 and TRBJ1-2; tentatively, D is TRBD1 (5 bases). The CDR3 length is 15 residues. Per germline, CDR1 SGHTA and CDR2 FQGNSA. The DNA for the CDR3 is TGTGCCAACAGCTATCGCGGGATGGGGCAGGATGGCTACACCTTC. It specifies CANSYRGMGQDGYTF.

This clone was recorded a few times. V usage is TRBV28 and J usage is TRBJ1-1; no definite D call. Trimming left V 11 bases short and J 0 bases short, with 16 bases between. The CDR3 length is 14 residues. Germline V gene lookup returns CDR1 MDHEN and CDR2 SYDVKM. CDR3 sequence: CASRPDTMNTEAFF. The CDR3 DNA is TGTGCCTCCCGCCCCGACACCATGAACACTGAAGCTTTCTTT.

The chain couples TRBV30 to TRBJ1-5, with 9 bases that match TRBD1. This CDR3 comprises 13 residues. CDR1 and CDR2 (germline): GTSNPN, SVGIG (reference sequence). The trim removed 2 bases at V and 7 bases at J, leaving 3 bases unmatched. CDR3 sequence: CAWSLTGGQPQHF. In nucleotides, the CDR3 is TGTGCCTGGAGTCTGACAGGGGGGCAGCCCCAGCATTTT.